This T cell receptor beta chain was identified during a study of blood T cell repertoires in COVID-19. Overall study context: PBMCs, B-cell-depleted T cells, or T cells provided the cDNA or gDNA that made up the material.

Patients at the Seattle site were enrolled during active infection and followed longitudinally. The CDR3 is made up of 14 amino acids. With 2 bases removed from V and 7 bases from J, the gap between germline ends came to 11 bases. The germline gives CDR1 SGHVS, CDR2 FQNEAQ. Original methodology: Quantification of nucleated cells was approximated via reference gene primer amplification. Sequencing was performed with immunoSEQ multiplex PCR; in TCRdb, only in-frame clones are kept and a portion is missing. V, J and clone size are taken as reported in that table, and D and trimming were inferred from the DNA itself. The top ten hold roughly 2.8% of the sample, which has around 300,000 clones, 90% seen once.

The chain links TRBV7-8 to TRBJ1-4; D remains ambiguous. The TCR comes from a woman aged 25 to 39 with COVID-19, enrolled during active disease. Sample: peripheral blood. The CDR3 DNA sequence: TGTGCCAGCAGCTTATCAGTTTCTGGTGAAAAACTGTTTTTT. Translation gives CASSLSVSGEKLFF.